The 2 T cell receptor beta chains listed next were all sequenced from one sample in a study of long-term antiretroviral therapy in people with HIV. Researchers ran immunoSEQ v3.0 at survey level. Sequencing was performed with immunoSEQ multiplex PCR; in TCRdb, only in-frame clones are kept and a portion is missing. The sample lists over 9,500 clones; 70% to 75% were seen once. Sample: unsorted PBMCs, taken 1.8 years before starting antiretroviral therapy. The source of these receptors is a man aged 35 to 55 with HIV.

The V call is TRBV5-1, the J call TRBJ1-2, with TRBD1 matching 8 bases. V gave up 1 base and J gave up 0 bases; unmatched junction bases: 2. The CDR3 extends over 15 amino acids. Germline V gene data show CDR1 as SGHRS and CDR2 as YFSETQ. CDR3 coding DNA: TGCGCCAGCAGCTTGCTGGGACAGGCTAACTATGGCTACACCTTC. Translated, it gives CASSLLGQANYGYTF.

The gene calls are TRBV5-6 and TRBJ1-5; a weak D match, TRBD1 (6 bases). The germline V gene encodes CDR1 SGHDT and CDR2 YYEEEE. The CDR3 totals 17 residues. V lost 2 bases, J lost 3 bases, and 18 bases lay in between. CDR3 protein: CASSLYGGLDPNQPQHF. CDR3 DNA: TGTGCCAGCAGCTTATATGGGGGGCTAGATCCCAATCAGCCCCAGCATTTT.